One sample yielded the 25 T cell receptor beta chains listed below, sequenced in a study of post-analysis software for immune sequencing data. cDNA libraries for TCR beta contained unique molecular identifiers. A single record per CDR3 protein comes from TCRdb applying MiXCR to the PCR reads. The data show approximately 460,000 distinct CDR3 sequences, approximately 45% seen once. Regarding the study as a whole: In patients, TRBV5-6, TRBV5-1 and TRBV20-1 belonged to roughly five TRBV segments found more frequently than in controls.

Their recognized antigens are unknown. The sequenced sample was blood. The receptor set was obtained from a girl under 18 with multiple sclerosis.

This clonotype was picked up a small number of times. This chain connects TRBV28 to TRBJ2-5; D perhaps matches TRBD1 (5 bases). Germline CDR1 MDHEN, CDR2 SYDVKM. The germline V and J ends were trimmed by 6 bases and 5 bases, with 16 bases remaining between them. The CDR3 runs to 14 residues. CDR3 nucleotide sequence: TGTGCCAGCAGCTACCCCAGGGTTTGGGAGACCCAGTACTTC. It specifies CASSYPRVWETQYF.

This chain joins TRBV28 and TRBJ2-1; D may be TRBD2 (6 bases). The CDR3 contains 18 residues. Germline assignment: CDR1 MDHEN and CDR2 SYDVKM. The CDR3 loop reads CATGGEFGQLIQYNEQFF. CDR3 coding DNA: TGTGCTACCGGGGGAGAATTTGGACAACTAATACAGTACAATGAGCAGTTCTTC.

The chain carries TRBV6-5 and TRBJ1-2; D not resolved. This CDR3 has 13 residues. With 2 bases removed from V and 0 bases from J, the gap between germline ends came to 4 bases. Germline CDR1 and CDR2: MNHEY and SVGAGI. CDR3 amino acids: CASSYATNYGYTF. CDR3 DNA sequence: TGTGCCAGCAGTTACGCAACTAACTATGGCTACACCTTC.

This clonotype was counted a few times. CDR3 protein: CASSQVAGEYNEQFF. The CDR3 DNA reads TGCGCCAGCAGCCAAGTAGCGGGAGAATACAATGAGCAGTTCTTC. The chain links TRBV4-3 to TRBJ2-1; 9 positions match TRBD2. The V gene end was trimmed by 1 base and the J gene end by 4 bases; junction bases not matched to a gene: 2. CDR3 length: 15 amino acids. Germline lookup yields CDR1 LGHNA and CDR2 YSLEER.

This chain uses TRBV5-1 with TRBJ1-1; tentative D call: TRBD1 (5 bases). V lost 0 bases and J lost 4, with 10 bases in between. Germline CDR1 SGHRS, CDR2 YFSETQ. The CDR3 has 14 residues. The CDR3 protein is CASSLGGGFTEAFF. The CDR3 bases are TGCGCCAGCAGCTTGGGGGGCGGTTTCACTGAAGCTTTCTTT. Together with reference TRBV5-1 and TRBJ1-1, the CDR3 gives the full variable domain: KAGVTQTPRYLIKTRGQQVTLSCSPISGHRSVSWYQQTPGQGLQFLFEYFSETQRNKGNFPGRFSGRQFSNSRSEMNVSTLELGDSALYLCASSLGGGFTEAFFGQGTRLTVV.

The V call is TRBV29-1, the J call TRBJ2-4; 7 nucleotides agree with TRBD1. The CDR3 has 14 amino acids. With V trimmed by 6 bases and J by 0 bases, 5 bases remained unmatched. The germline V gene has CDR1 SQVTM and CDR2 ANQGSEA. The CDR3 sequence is CSVKGQAAKNIQYF. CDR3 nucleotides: TGCAGCGTAAAAGGACAGGCAGCCAAAAACATTCAGTACTTC.

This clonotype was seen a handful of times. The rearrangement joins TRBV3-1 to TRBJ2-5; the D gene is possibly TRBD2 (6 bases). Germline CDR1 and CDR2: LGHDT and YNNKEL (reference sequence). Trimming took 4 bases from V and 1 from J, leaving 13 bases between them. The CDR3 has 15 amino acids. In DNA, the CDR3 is TGTGCCAGCAGCCTGCCAGCGGGCACCCAAGAGACCCAGTACTTC. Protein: CASSLPAGTQETQYF.

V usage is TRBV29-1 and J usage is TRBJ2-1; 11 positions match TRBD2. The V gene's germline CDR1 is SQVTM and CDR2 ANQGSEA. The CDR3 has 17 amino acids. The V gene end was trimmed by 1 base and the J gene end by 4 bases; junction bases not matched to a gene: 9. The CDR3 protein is CSVEGIVTSGVYNEQFF. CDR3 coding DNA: TGCAGCGTTGAAGGAATTGTGACTAGCGGGGTTTACAATGAGCAGTTCTTC.

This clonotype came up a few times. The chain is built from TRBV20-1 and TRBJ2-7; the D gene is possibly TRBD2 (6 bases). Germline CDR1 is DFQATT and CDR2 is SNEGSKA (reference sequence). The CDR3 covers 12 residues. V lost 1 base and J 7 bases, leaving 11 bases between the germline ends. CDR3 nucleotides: TGCAGTGCTAGAGCGGGAGCTGATGAGCAGTACTTC. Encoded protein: CSARAGADEQYF.

CDR3 sequence reads: CASSQGADSGANVLTF. In nucleotides, the CDR3 is TGTGCCAGCAGCCAAGGAGCGGACTCTGGGGCCAACGTCCTGACTTTC. The chain carries TRBV3-1 and TRBJ2-6, with a possible D match to TRBD2 (5 bases). The CDR3 extends over 16 amino acids. Germline CDR1 LGHDT, CDR2 YNNKEL (reference sequence). Deletions cut 1 base from V and 0 bases from J, with 7 bases between.

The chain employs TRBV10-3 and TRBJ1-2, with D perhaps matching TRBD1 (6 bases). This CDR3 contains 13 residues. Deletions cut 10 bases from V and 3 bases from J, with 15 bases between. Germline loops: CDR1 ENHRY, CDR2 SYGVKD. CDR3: CATATGGDYGYTF. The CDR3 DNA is TGTGCCACCGCGACAGGAGGGGACTATGGCTACACCTTC.

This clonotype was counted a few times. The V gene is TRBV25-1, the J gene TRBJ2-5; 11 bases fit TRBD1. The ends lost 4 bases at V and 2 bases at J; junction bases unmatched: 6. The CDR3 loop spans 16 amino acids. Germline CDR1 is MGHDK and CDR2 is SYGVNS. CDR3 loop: CASSALRDRGQETQYF. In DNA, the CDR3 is TGTGCCAGCAGTGCGCTCCGGGACAGGGGGCAAGAGACCCAGTACTTC. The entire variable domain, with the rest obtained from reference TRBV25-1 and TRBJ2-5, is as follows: EADIYQTPRYLVIGTGKKITLECSQTMGHDKMYWYQQDPGMELHLIHYSYGVNSTEKGDLSSESTVSRIRTEHFPLTLESARPSHTSQYLCASSALRDRGQETQYFGPGTRLLVL.

The CDR3 sequence: CASSFQAGYEQYF. CDR3 nucleotides: TGTGCCAGCAGTTTCCAGGCCGGCTACGAGCAGTACTTC. The J gene is TRBJ2-7, the V gene TRBV6-2 or TRBV6-3; D gene unclear. The V gene lost 4 bases and the J gene lost 3 bases, with 10 bases spanning the gap. This CDR3 is built from 13 residues. From germline, CDR1 is MNHEY and CDR2 SVGEGT.

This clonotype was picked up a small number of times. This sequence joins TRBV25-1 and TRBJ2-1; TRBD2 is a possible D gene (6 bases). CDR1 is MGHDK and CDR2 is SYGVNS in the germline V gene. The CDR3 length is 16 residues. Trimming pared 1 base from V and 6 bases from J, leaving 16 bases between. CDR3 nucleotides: TGTGCCAGCAGTGAATTAGTACTAGCAGGCCCCAATGAGCAGTTCTTC. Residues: CASSELVLAGPNEQFF.

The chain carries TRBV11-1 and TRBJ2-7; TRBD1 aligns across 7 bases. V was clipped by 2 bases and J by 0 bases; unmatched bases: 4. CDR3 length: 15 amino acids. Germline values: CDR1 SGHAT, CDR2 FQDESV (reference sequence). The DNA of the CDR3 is TGTGCCAGCAGCTTAACAGGGGTACCCTCCTACGAGCAGTACTTC. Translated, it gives CASSLTGVPSYEQYF.

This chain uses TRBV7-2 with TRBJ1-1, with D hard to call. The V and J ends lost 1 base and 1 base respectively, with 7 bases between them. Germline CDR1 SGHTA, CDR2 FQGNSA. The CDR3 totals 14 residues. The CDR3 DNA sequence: TGTGCCAGCAGCTTAGGTTCACAGAACACTGAAGCTTTCTTT. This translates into CASSLGSQNTEAFF.

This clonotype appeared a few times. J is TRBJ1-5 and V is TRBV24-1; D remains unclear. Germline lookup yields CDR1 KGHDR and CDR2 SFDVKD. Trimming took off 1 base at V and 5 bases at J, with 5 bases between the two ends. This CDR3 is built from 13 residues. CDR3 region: CATSDFDDQPQHF. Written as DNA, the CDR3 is TGTGCCACCAGTGATTTCGACGATCAGCCCCAGCATTTT.

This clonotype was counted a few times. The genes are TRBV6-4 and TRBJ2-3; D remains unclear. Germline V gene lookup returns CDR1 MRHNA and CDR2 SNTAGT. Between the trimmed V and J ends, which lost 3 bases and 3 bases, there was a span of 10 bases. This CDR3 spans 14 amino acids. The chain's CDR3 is CASSEVPQTDTQYF. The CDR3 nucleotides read TGTGCCAGCAGTGAAGTGCCACAAACAGATACGCAGTATTTT.

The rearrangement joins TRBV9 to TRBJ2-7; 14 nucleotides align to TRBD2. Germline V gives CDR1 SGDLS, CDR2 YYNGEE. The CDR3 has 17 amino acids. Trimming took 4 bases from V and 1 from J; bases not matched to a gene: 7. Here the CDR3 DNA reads TGTGCCAGCAGCCCCAGGGGACTAGCGGGGGAATCCTACGAGCAGTACTTC. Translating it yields CASSPRGLAGESYEQYF.

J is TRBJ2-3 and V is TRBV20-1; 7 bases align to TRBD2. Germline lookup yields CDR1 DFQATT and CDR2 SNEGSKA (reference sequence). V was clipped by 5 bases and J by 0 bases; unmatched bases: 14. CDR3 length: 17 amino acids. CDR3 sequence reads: CSAPRGGRNPSTDTQYF. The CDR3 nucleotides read TGCAGTGCTCCCCGGGGCGGGAGAAACCCTAGCACAGATACGCAGTATTTT.

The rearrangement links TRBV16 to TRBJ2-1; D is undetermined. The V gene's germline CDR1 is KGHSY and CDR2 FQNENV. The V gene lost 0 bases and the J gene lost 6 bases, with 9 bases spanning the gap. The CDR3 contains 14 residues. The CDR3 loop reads CASSQSPVSNEQFF. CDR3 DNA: TGTGCCAGCAGCCAATCTCCGGTCTCCAATGAGCAGTTCTTC.

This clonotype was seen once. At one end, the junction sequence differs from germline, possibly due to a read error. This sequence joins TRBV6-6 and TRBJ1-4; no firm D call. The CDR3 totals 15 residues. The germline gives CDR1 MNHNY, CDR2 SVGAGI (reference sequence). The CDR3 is CASSPFQDETENLFF. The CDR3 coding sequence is TGTGCCAGCAGCCCCTTCCAGGATGAGACTGAAAACCTGTTTTTT.

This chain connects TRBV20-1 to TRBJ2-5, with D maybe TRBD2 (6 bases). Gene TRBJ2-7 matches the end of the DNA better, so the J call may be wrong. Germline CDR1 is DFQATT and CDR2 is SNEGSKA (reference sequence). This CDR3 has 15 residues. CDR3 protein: CSARGTLERGREQYF. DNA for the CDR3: TGCAGTGCTAGGGGGACTCTCGAGAGGGGCCGCGAGCAGTACTTC.

The CDR3 spells CAITGGNYNEQFF. CDR3 bases: TGTGCCATCACAGGGGGGAACTACAATGAGCAGTTCTTC. The gene calls are TRBV10-3 and TRBJ2-1; TRBD1 might be the D (7 bases). V lost 7 bases, J lost 3 bases, and 10 bases lay in between. From germline, CDR1 is ENHRY and CDR2 SYGVKD. This CDR3 spans 13 amino acids.

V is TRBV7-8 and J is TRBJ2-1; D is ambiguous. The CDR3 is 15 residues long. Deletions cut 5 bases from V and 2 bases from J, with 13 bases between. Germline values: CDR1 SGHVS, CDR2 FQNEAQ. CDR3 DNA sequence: TGTGCCAGCAGCATTCTGGACGGTACCTACAATGAGCAGTTCTTC. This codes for CASSILDGTYNEQFF. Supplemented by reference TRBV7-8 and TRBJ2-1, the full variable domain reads GAGVSQSPRYKVAKRGQDVALRCDPISGHVSLFWYQQALGQGPEFLTYFQNEAQLDKSGLPSDRFFAERPEGSVSTLKIQRTQQEDSAVYLCASSILDGTYNEQFFGPGTRLTVL.